Listed below are T cell receptor beta chains from one sample, sequenced in a study of beta chain features in type 1 diabetes. The data were produced by immunoSEQ multiplex PCR, yet TCRdb's version contains in-frame clones alone and is incomplete. The table records 250,000 to 300,000 clones, 13% to 15% of them present only once. The sequenced sample consisted of naive CD4+ T cells from blood. The receptors here all came from a man aged 25 to 40 with type 1 diabetes. The CDR3 runs from the conserved cysteine through the conserved F or W.

v_call	j_call	cdr3_aa
TRBV4-2	TRBJ2-1	CASSQTGGPRKFF
TRBV6-5	TRBJ2-4	CASSSHGDIQYF
TRBV30	TRBJ1-2	CAREREDRGYTF
TRBV28	TRBJ1-1	CASSLRTAEPFF
TRBV28	TRBJ2-3	CASSSPRMRAHTQYF
TRBV19	TRBJ1-1	CASTGQKSTEAFF
TRBV5-1	TRBJ2-1	CASSLGTSSYNEQFF
TRBV27	TRBJ2-7	CASSLSVPYEQYF
TRBV6-5	TRBJ1-1	CASSSDRGPRGAFF
TRBV29-1	TRBJ2-5	CSVAQETQYF
TRBV7-9	TRBJ2-7	CASSPDSSYEQYF
TRBV28	TRBJ2-5	CASSRDRGYQETQYF
TRBV7-2	TRBJ2-3	CASSLSPGSTDTQYF
TRBV7-8	TRBJ2-2	CASRRQRETGELFF
TRBV2	TRBJ2-7	CASSEGGTSGRLRHEQYF
TRBV7-8	TRBJ2-7	CASSLALAYEQYF
TRBV15	TRBJ1-2	CATSEGYGTDDYGYTF
TRBV6-1	TRBJ1-1	CASSGSGTYTEAFF
TRBV4-1	TRBJ2-1	CASSQVNRLASAINEQFF
TRBV18	TRBJ2-7	CASSKQGSYEQYF
TRBV2	TRBJ2-5	CASSKTISRRYSIQETQYF
TRBV7-9	TRBJ2-7	CASSLDLTVRGEQYF
TRBV7-9	TRBJ2-5	CASSLAVLAGVLETQYF
TRBV7-8	TRBJ2-1	CASRPSGDSYNEQFF
TRBV2	TRBJ2-7	CASTYTGTGNYEQYF
TRBV5-1	TRBJ2-1	CASSTQAGSPYNEQFF
TRBV28	TRBJ2-7	CASTLQKITYEQYF
TRBV5-1	TRBJ2-3	CASSLGLAGYADTQYF
TRBV6-5	TRBJ2-1	CASRSSGVSYNEQFF
TRBV30	TRBJ2-7	CAWSLGSYEQYF
TRBV7-2	TRBJ2-1	CASSSPGLAGILNEQFF
TRBV2	TRBJ1-5	CASSKEGQGGQPQHF
TRBV30	TRBJ2-5	CAWSTTAGTPQYF
TRBV6-5	TRBJ2-3	CASRTGNTDTQYF
TRBV11-1	TRBJ2-1	CASSLRLRLAGDGEQFF
TRBV7-3	TRBJ2-1	CASSLTAGVGEQFF
TRBV6-5	TRBJ1-1	CASRDRLNTEAFF
TRBV15	TRBJ1-2	CATSRDGQFYGYTF
TRBV28	TRBJ2-1	CASSSPGLGWGEQFF
TRBV5-4	TRBJ2-2	CASSRQGWAGELFF
TRBV7-3	TRBJ1-2	CASSKQGDYGYTF
TRBV4-1	TRBJ1-2	CASSQEAKSHYTF